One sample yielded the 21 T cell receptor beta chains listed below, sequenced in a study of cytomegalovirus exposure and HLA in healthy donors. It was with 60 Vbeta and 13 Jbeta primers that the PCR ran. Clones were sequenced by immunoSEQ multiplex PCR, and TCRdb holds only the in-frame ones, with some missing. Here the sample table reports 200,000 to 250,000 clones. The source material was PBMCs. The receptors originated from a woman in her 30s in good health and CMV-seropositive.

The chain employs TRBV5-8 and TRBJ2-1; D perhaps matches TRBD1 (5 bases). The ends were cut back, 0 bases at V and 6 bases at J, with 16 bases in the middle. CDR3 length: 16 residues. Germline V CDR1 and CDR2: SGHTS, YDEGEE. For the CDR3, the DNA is TGTGCCAGCAGCTTGGGTGCAGGGCCGTACTCCAATGAGCAGTTCTTC. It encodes CASSLGAGPYSNEQFF.

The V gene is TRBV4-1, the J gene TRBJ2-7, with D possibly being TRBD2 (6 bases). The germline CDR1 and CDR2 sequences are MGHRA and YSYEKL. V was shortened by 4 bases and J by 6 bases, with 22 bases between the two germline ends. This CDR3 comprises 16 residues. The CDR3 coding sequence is TGCGCCAGCAGCCTCACCGTGGGACTCCAGCTAGGCGAGCAGTACTTC. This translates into CASSLTVGLQLGEQYF.

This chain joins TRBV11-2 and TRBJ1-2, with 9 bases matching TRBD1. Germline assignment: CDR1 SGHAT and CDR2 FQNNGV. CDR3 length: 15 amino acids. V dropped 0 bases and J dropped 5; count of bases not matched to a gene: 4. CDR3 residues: CASSLDLGTGYGYTF. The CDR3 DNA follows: TGTGCCAGCAGCTTAGATCTAGGGACAGGGTATGGCTACACCTTC.

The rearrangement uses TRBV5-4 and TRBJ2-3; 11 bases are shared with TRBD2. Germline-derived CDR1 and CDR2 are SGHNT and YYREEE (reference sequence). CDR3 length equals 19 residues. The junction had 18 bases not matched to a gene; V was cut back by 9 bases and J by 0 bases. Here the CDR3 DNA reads TGTGCCAACACGAAGGGAGGCCTAGCGGGGGGAACTAGCACAGATACGCAGTATTTT. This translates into CANTKGGLAGGTSTDTQYF.

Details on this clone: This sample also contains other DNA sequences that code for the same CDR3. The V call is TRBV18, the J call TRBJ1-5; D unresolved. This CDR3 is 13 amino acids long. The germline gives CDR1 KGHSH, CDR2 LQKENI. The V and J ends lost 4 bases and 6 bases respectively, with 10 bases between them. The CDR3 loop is CASSLESRQPQHF. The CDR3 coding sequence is TGTGCCAGCTCACTGGAGTCGCGTCAGCCCCAGCATTTT.

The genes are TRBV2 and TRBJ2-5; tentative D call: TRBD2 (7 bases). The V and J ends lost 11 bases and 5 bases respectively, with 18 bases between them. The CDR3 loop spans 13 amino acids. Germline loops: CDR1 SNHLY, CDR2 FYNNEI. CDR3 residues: CAGTGGAGETQYF. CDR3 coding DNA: TGTGCCGGGACGGGGGGCGCGGGGGAGACCCAGTACTTC.

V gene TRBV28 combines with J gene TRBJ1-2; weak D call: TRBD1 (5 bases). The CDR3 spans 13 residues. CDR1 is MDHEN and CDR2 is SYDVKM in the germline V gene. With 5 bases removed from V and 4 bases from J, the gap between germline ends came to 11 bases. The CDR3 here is CASSLTGSYGYTF. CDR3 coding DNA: TGTGCCAGCAGTCTAACAGGCTCCTATGGCTACACCTTC.

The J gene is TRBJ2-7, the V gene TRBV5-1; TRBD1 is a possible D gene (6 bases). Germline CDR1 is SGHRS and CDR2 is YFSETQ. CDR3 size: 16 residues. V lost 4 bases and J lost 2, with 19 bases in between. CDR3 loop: CASSGVQQGFPYEQYF. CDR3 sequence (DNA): TGCGCCAGCAGCGGAGTTCAACAGGGTTTTCCCTACGAGCAGTACTTC.

CDR3 DNA: TGTGCCAGCAGCCAGGACTTTCGAGAGACCCAGTACTTC. It yields the protein CASSQDFRETQYF. The rearrangement joins TRBV7-7 to TRBJ2-5, with D tentatively TRBD2 (5 bases). The germline V and J ends were trimmed by 5 bases and 4 bases, with 11 bases remaining between them. Germline V gene data show CDR1 as SSHAT and CDR2 as FNYEAQ (reference sequence). The CDR3 extends over 13 amino acids. Filled out from reference TRBV7-7 and TRBJ2-5, the complete variable domain reads GAGVSQSPRYKVTKRGQDVTLRCDPISSHATLYWYQQALGQGPEFLTYFNYEAQPDKSGLPSDRFSAERPEGSISTLTIQRTEQRDSAMYRCASSQDFRETQYFGPGTRLLVL.

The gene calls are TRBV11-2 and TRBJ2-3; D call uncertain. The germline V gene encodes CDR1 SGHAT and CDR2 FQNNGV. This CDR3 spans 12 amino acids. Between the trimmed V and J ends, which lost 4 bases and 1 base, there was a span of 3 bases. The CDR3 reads CASSSGTDTQYF. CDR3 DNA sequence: TGTGCCAGCAGCTCCGGCACAGATACGCAGTATTTT.

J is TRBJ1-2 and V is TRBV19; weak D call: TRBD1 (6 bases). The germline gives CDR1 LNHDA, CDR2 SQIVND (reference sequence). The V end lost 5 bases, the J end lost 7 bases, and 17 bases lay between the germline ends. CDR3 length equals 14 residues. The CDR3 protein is CASSPAAQGPGYTF. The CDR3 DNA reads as TGTGCCAGTAGTCCCGCGGCACAGGGTCCTGGCTACACCTTC.

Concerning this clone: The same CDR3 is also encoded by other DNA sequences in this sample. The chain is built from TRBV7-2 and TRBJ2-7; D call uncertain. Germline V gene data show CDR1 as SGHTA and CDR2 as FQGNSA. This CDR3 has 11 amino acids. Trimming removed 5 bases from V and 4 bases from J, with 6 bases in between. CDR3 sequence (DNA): TGTGCCAGCAGCCCACAATACGAGCAGTACTTC. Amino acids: CASSPQYEQYF.

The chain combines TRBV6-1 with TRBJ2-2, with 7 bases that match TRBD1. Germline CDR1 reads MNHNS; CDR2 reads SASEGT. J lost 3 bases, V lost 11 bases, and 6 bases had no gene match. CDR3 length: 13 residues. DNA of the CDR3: TGTGCCGGTGGGGGACAGCACACCGGGGAGCTGTTTTTT. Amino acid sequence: CAGGGQHTGELFF.

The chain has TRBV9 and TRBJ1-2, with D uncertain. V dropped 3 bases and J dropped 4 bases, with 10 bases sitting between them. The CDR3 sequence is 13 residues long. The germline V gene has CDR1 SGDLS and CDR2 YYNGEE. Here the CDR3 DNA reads TGTGCCAGCAGCGCCTACCGGGGCTATGGCTACACCTTC. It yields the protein CASSAYRGYGYTF.

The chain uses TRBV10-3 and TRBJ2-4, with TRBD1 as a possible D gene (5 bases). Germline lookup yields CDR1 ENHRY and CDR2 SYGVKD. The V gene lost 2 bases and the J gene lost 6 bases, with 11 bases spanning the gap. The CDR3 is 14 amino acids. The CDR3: CAISEVGDRNIQYF. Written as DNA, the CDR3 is TGTGCCATCAGTGAGGTGGGTGACAGAAACATTCAGTACTTC.

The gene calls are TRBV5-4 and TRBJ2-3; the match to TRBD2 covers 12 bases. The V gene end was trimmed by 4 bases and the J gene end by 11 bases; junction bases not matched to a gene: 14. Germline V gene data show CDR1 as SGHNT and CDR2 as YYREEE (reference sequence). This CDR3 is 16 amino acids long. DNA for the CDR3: TGTGCCAGCAGCCCACCCGATCTAGCGGGGGGGCCTATGCAGTATTTT. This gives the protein CASSPPDLAGGPMQYF.

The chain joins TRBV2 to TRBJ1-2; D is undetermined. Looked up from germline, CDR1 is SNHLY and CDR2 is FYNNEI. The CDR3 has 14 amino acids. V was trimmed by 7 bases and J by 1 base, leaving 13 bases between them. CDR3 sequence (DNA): TGTGCCAGCATGCCGGGAGGGAATAACTATGGCTACACCTTC. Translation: CASMPGGNNYGYTF.

CDR3 loop: CASSLSLYSNQPQHF. The CDR3 DNA follows: TGTGCCAGCAGTTTATCCCTATATAGCAATCAGCCCCAGCATTTT. The V call is TRBV28, the J call TRBJ1-5; D gene uncertain. The CDR3 runs to 15 residues. CDR1 MDHEN and CDR2 SYDVKM come from the germline V gene. The V end lost 1 base, the J end lost 0 bases, and 7 bases lay between the germline ends.

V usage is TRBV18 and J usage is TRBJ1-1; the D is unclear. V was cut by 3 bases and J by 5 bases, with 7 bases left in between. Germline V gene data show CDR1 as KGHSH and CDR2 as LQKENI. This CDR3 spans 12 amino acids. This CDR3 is CASSPLRTEAFF. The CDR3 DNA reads TGTGCCAGCTCACCCCTTCGGACTGAAGCTTTCTTT.

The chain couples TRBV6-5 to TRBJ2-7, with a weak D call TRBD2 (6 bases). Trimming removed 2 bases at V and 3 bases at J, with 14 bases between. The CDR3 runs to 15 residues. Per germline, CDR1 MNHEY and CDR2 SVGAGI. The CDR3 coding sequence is TGTGCCAGCAGTTACGGCCGGGTGGGGGGCTACGAGCAGTACTTC. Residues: CASSYGRVGGYEQYF.

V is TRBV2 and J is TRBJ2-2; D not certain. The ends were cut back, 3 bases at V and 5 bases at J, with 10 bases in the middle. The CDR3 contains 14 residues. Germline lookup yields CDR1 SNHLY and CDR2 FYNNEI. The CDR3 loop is CASSETGQTGELFF. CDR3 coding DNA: TGTGCCAGCAGTGAGACGGGTCAGACCGGGGAGCTGTTTTTT.